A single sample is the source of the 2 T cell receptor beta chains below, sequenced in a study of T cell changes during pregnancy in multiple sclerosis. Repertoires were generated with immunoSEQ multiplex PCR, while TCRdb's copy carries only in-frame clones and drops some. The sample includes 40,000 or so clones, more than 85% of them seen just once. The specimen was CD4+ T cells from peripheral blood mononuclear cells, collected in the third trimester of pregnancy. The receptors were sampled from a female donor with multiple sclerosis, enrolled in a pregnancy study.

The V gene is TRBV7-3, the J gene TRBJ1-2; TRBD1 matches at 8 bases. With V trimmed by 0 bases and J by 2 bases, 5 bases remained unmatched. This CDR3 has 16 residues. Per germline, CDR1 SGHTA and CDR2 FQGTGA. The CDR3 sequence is CASSLTYRTGNYGYTF. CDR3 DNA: TGTGCCAGCAGCTTAACCTACCGGACAGGGAACTATGGCTACACCTTC.

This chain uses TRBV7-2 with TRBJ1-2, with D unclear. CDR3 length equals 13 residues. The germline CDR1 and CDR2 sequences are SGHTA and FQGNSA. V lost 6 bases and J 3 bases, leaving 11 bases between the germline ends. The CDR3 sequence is CASRPRLDYGYTF. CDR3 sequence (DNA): TGTGCCAGCAGACCCCGTTTAGACTATGGCTACACCTTC.